One sample yielded the 14 T cell receptor beta chains listed below, sequenced in a study of T cells in Graves' hyperthyroidism and ophthalmopathy. TCR beta CDR3 regions were amplified from RNA transcripts. During a first-round RT-PCR of the TCR CDR3, the HTBI primer set was used. Using its own MiXCR run on the multiplex PCR reads, TCRdb lists one record per CDR3 protein. This sample has about 400,000 distinct CDR3 sequences, with under 15% found just once. The sample taken for sequencing was blood. All receptors derive from a woman aged 25-40 years with Graves' hyperthyroidism.

There are many counts of this clonotype. This chain links TRBV7-8 with TRBJ2-7; unclear D gene. The V end was cut by 2 bases, the J end by 4 bases, with 12 bases between. This CDR3 has 14 amino acids. Germline V gives CDR1 SGHVS, CDR2 FQNEAQ. The CDR3 DNA sequence: TGTGCCAGCAGCTTATTTCTTGGACCATACGAGCAGTACTTC. This encodes CASSLFLGPYEQYF.

This clonotype showed up many times. V usage is TRBV30 and J usage is TRBJ2-7; D may be TRBD2 (6 bases). Germline lookup yields CDR1 GTSNPN and CDR2 SVGIG (reference sequence). The CDR3 spans 13 residues. The V end was cut by 0 bases, the J end by 6 bases, with 12 bases between. The CDR3 sequence: CAWSVSRGGEQYF. The CDR3 nucleotides read TGTGCCTGGAGTGTAAGTAGGGGAGGCGAGCAGTACTTC. The variable domain in full, completed from reference TRBV30 and TRBJ2-7, reads SQTIHQWPATLVQPVGSPLSLECTVEGTSNPNLYWYRQAAGRGLQLLFYSVGIGQISSEVPQNLSASRPQDRQFILSSKKLLLSDSGFYLCAWSVSRGGEQYFGPGTRLTVT.

The chain is built from TRBV6-1 and TRBJ1-1, with D perhaps matching TRBD1 (5 bases). The CDR3 runs to 13 residues. Looked up from germline, CDR1 is MNHNS and CDR2 is SASEGT. Between the trimmed V and J ends, which lost 7 bases and 3 bases, there was a span of 12 bases. The CDR3 region is CASKATADTEAFF. The CDR3 DNA sequence: TGTGCCAGCAAGGCGACAGCCGACACTGAAGCTTTCTTT.

The table lists this clonotype with many counts. The chain carries TRBV6-1 and TRBJ1-2; D is unresolved. The V end was cut by 5 bases, the J end by 4 bases, with 11 bases between. The germline CDR1 and CDR2 sequences are MNHNS and SASEGT. CDR3 size: 13 residues. This CDR3 reads CASSRDNSYGYTF. In DNA form, the CDR3 reads TGTGCCAGCAGTCGTGACAACTCCTATGGCTACACCTTC.

This clonotype occurred many times. The CDR3 region is CASSPIAGVHLEQFF. In nucleotides, the CDR3 is TGTGCCAGCAGCCCCATAGCGGGAGTGCATCTTGAGCAGTTCTTC. This chain uses TRBV3-1 with TRBJ2-1; 9 bases align to TRBD2. CDR1 is LGHDT and CDR2 is YNNKEL in the germline V gene (reference sequence). With 4 bases clipped from V and 9 bases from J, the junction kept 10 bases outside the gene matches. This CDR3 spans 15 amino acids.

Only a few counts were recorded for this clonotype. This chain uses TRBV7-9 with TRBJ1-5; no clear D. In germline, CDR1 is SEHNR, CDR2 FQNEAQ (reference sequence). V lost 5 bases, J lost 3 bases, and 14 bases lay in between. There are 15 residues in the CDR3. In nucleotides, the CDR3 is TGTGCCAGCAGCACCGCCACCGGGATCAATCAGCCCCAGCATTTT. The encoded protein is CASSTATGINQPQHF.

This clonotype came up many times. The gene calls are TRBV20-1 and TRBJ2-1; 8 bases are shared with TRBD2. CDR1 and CDR2 from the germline V gene are DFQATT and SNEGSKA (reference sequence). The CDR3 runs 16 residues. V dropped 0 bases and J dropped 0; count of bases not matched to a gene: 4. The CDR3 bases are TGCAGTGCTAGAGATCGGGGGGGGAGCTCCTACAATGAGCAGTTCTTC. This encodes CSARDRGGSSYNEQFF.

This clonotype has a count of ten or more. The chain couples TRBV5-5 to TRBJ1-1, with a tentative D call TRBD1 (5 bases). Per the germline V gene, CDR1 is SGHKS and CDR2 is YYEKEE (reference sequence). V dropped 4 bases and J dropped 3 bases, with 25 bases sitting between them. The CDR3 length is 18 residues. This CDR3 is CASSLSGASPLRDTEAFF. In DNA form, the CDR3 reads TGTGCCAGCAGCCTGTCTGGGGCCTCTCCCCTAAGGGACACTGAAGCTTTCTTT.

This clonotype was counted a few times. The chain is built from TRBV29-1 and TRBJ2-1; 9 positions match TRBD1. Germline CDR1 SQVTM, CDR2 ANQGSEA. The CDR3 is 14 residues long. Trimming cost V 5 bases and J 3 bases; bases outside gene matches: 5. CDR3 sequence reads: CSVYRQGGYNEQFF. The CDR3 DNA reads as TGCAGCGTTTACCGACAGGGGGGCTACAATGAGCAGTTCTTC.

This clonotype has only a few counts. This chain uses TRBV5-1 with TRBJ2-3; 10 nucleotides align to TRBD1. The CDR3 is 16 amino acids. In germline, CDR1 is SGHRS, CDR2 YFSETQ. Trimming removed 0 bases from V and 0 bases from J; junction bases left unmatched: 1. CDR3 amino acids: CASSLGGQGSTDTQYF. DNA of the CDR3: TGCGCCAGCAGCTTGGGGGGACAGGGGAGCACAGATACGCAGTATTTT.

This clonotype was counted many times. The chain has TRBV2 and TRBJ2-3; no firm D call. The germline CDR1 and CDR2 sequences are SNHLY and FYNNEI. There are 11 residues in the CDR3. V lost 8 bases and J 5 bases, leaving 8 bases between the germline ends. CDR3 coding DNA: TGTGCCAGCCTAGTTGTAGATACGCAGTATTTT. Amino acid sequence: CASLVVDTQYF.

This clonotype was counted many times. J is TRBJ2-1 and V is TRBV28, with 10 bases matching TRBD2. Germline V lookup: CDR1 MDHEN, CDR2 SYDVKM. Unmatched junction bases numbered 10, after V lost 5 bases and J lost 9 bases. The CDR3 runs to 15 residues. This CDR3 is CASSPPGLARFEQFF. The CDR3 region has the DNA TGTGCCAGCAGTCCCCCGGGACTAGCGAGGTTTGAGCAGTTCTTC.

This clonotype was seen ten or more times. The J gene is TRBJ1-1, the V gene TRBV7-3; D gene unclear. The CDR3 extends over 14 amino acids. The V gene lost 5 bases and the J gene lost 2 bases, with 12 bases spanning the gap. Germline CDR1 and CDR2: SGHTA and FQGTGA. CDR3 DNA: TGTGCCAGCAGCCAAATAGGTGGAAACACTGAAGCTTTCTTT. Its translation is CASSQIGGNTEAFF.

In its sample, this clonotype was seen a few times. The chain links TRBV7-2 to TRBJ2-7; 9 bases map to TRBD2. With 1 base clipped from V and 2 bases from J, the junction kept 12 bases outside the gene matches. Looked up from germline, CDR1 is SGHTA and CDR2 is FQGNSA. CDR3 length equals 18 residues. CDR3 loop: CASSLGFPGLAEAYEQYF. For the CDR3, the DNA is TGTGCCAGCAGCTTAGGTTTCCCGGGACTAGCAGAGGCCTACGAGCAGTACTTC.